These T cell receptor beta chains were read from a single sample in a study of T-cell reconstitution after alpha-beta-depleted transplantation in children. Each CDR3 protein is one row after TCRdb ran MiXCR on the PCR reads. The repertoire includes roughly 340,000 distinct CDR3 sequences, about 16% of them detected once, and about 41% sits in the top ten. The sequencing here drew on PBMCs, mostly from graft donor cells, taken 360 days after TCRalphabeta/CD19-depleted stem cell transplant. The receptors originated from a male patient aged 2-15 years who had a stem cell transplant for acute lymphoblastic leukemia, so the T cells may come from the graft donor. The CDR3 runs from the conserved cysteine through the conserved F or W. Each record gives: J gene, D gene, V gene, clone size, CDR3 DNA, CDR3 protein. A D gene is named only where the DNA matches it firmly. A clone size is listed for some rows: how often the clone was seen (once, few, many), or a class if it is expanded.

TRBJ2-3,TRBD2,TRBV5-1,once,TGCGCCAGCAGAAGAGCGGGAGGGCCTTCCACAGATACGCAGTATTTT,CASRRAGGPSTDTQYF
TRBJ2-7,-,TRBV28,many,TGTGCCAGCAGTCTTACAGGTTTCGAGCAGTACTTC,CASSLTGFEQYF
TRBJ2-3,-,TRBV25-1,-,TGTGCCAGCAGTGAATCGTGGGGCGTCCCTAGCACAGATACGCAGTATTTT,CASSESWGVPSTDTQYF
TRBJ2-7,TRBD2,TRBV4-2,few,TGTGCCAGCAGCCAAGCGGGAGGGCCACACGAGCAGTACTTC,CASSQAGGPHEQYF
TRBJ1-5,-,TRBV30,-,TGTGCCTGGAAGGTGGGCAATCAGCCCCAGCATTTT,CAWKVGNQPQHF
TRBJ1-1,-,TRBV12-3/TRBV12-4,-,TGTGCCAGCAGTTTATCAGGGGTGAAGCGTGCTGAAGCTTTCTTT,CASSLSGVKRAEAFF
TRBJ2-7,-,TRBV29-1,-,TGCAGCGTTGAGAACTTGACGGGCGAGCAGTACTTC,CSVENLTGEQYF
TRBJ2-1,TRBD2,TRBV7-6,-,TGTGCCAGCAGCTTGGGTGAGGGACTAGCGGCGAGCTCCTACAATGAGCAGTTCTTC,CASSLGEGLAASSYNEQFF
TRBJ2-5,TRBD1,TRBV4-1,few,TGCGCCAGCAGCCAAGTCGGACAGGGGGCGTATGAGACCCAGTACTTC,CASSQVGQGAYETQYF
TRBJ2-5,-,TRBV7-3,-,TGTGCCAGCAGCCTGGGGTCACTGGGGGAGACCCAGTACTTC,CASSLGSLGETQYF
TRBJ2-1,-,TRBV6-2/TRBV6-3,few,TGTGCCAGCAGTAGCCTGCAGGGGCCGGGGTATGAGCAGTTCTTC,CASSSLQGPGYEQFF
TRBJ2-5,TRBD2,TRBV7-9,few,TGTGCCAGCAGCTTAGTAGTTGGGACTAGAGGGACCCAGTACTTC,CASSLVVGTRGTQYF
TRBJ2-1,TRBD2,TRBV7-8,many,TGTGCCAGCAGCTTTTCAAGGAGGGGAGGGGCCTACAATGAGCAGTTCTTC,CASSFSRRGGAYNEQFF
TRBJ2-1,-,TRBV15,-,TGTGCCACCAGCAGAGGCGGTGAGAGCTGGAGCTCCTACAATGAGCAGTTCTTC,CATSRGGESWSSYNEQFF
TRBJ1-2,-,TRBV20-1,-,TGCAGTGCTAGAGGGCGGGACGCAGCACTTTACTATGGCTACACCTTC,CSARGRDAALYYGYTF